This TCR beta chain was retrieved from a study of blood T cell repertoires in COVID-19. Study-wide context: T cells, B-cell-depleted T cells, or PBMCs provided the cDNA or gDNA that served as material.

The CDR3 length is 13 residues. V lost 5 bases, J lost 5 bases, and 12 bases lay in between. Per germline, CDR1 MNHEY and CDR2 SMNVEV (reference sequence). This clone has only a few counts. Repertoires were generated with immunoSEQ multiplex PCR, while TCRdb's copy carries only in-frame clones and drops some. The table includes about 230,000 clones, roughly 84% detected once. The sample was peripheral blood. This sequence was found in a man in his forties or fifties with acute or convalescent COVID-19. The rearrangement joins TRBV27 to TRBJ1-1; D is possibly TRBD1 (6 bases). The CDR3 bases are TGTGCCAGCAGTCAGAACAGGGAAACTGAAGCTTTCTTT. Its translation is CASSQNRETEAFF.